The rows below give T cell receptor beta chains drawn from one sample of a study of shared clonotypes between healthy human individuals. Libraries were prepared by immunoSEQ multiplex PCR; TCRdb keeps only in-frame clonotypes and omits some of them. The data show roughly 1.4 million clones, approximately 98.5% seen once. Sequenced input: naive CD4+ T cells sorted from blood. Receptor source: a man younger than 40 in good health. Each CDR3 is given with its conserved first and last residue. Each record gives: V gene, D gene, J gene, clone size, CDR3 DNA, CDR3 protein. A D gene is named only where the DNA matches it firmly. Only some rows state a clone size, as once, few, many or a class for expanded clones.

V: TRBV5-1; D: -; J: TRBJ1-3; size: -; DNA: TGCGCCAGCAGCACCCAGGGGACCGGAAACACCATATATTTT; CDR3: CASSTQGTGNTIYF
V: TRBV28; D: -; J: TRBJ2-5; size: -; DNA: TGTGCCAGCAGTCCACAAGAAGAGACCCAGTACTTC; CDR3: CASSPQEETQYF
V: TRBV4-2; D: TRBD1; J: TRBJ2-7; size: -; DNA: TGTGCCAGCAGCCGAACCGGGACAGTTTCCTACGAGCAGTACTTC; CDR3: CASSRTGTVSYEQYF
V: TRBV6-6; D: -; J: TRBJ1-2; size: -; DNA: TGTGCCAGCAGTTATCAAAACAGGGAGACGGATGGCTACACCTTC; CDR3: CASSYQNRETDGYTF
V: TRBV5-4; D: TRBD2; J: TRBJ2-3; size: -; DNA: TGTGCCAGCAGCCAGGACGGTCTAGCGGGAGCATCAGATACGCAGTATTTT; CDR3: CASSQDGLAGASDTQYF
V: TRBV6-1; D: -; J: TRBJ1-4; size: -; DNA: TGTGCCAGCAGTGAAGCCGGGAAAAAACTGTTTTTT; CDR3: CASSEAGKKLFF
V: TRBV14; D: -; J: TRBJ1-1; size: -; DNA: TGTGCCAGCAGCCCCCACAGGCTGTCTAACACTGAAGCTTTCTTT; CDR3: CASSPHRLSNTEAFF
V: TRBV7-2; D: -; J: TRBJ1-2; size: -; DNA: TGTGCCAGCAGCTTACTACAGGGCAGGAATGGCTACACCTTC; CDR3: CASSLLQGRNGYTF
V: TRBV27; D: -; J: TRBJ1-5; size: -; DNA: TGTGCCAGCAGTTTAGAATCGCGCAATCAGCCCCAGCATTTT; CDR3: CASSLESRNQPQHF
V: TRBV6-6; D: -; J: TRBJ1-5; size: once; DNA: TGTGCCAGCAGCCTGGGGTCCAGGAACAATCAGCCCCAGCATTTT; CDR3: CASSLGSRNNQPQHF
V: TRBV6-6; D: TRBD2; J: TRBJ2-3; size: -; DNA: TGTGCCAGCAGTTACCGACTAGCGGGAGACGCCGATACGCAGTATTTT; CDR3: CASSYRLAGDADTQYF
V: TRBV29-1; D: -; J: TRBJ1-1; size: -; DNA: TGCAGCGTTGAAACGGTGAACACTGAAGCTTTCTTT; CDR3: CSVETVNTEAFF
V: TRBV18; D: TRBD1; J: TRBJ1-6; size: -; DNA: TGTGCCAGCTCACCACAACAGGGGGCGAGTAATTCACCCCTCCACTTT; CDR3: CASSPQQGASNSPLHF
V: TRBV2; D: -; J: TRBJ2-1; size: -; DNA: TGTGCCAGCACTAAACAGAGCTCCTACAATGAGCAGTTCTTC; CDR3: CASTKQSSYNEQFF
V: TRBV5-1; D: -; J: TRBJ2-5; size: -; DNA: TGCGCCAGCAGCTACGTACCACAAGAGACCCAGTACTTC; CDR3: CASSYVPQETQYF
V: TRBV7-9; D: -; J: TRBJ2-7; size: -; DNA: TGTGCCAGCAGCACCGATACAGGGATCCCCAACTACGAGCAGTACTTC; CDR3: CASSTDTGIPNYEQYF
V: TRBV18; D: TRBD2; J: TRBJ2-1; size: -; DNA: TGTGCCAGCTCCCTACGGACTAGCGGGAGGCACGTCATCTACAATGAGCAGTTCTTC; CDR3: CASSLRTSGRHVIYNEQFF
V: TRBV7-9; D: -; J: TRBJ2-1; size: -; DNA: TGTGCCAGCAGCTCACAGTTCCAGTTCCAGTTCTTC; CDR3: CASSSQFQFQFF
V: TRBV2; D: -; J: TRBJ2-5; size: -; DNA: TGTGCCAGCAGTGCCCCCGACCAAGAGACCCAGTACTTC; CDR3: CASSAPDQETQYF
V: TRBV19; D: TRBD2; J: TRBJ2-7; size: -; DNA: TGTGCCAGTAGTTTGGCTAGCGGGAGGATTGAGCAGTACTTC; CDR3: CASSLASGRIEQYF
V: TRBV19; D: -; J: TRBJ2-2; size: -; DNA: TGTGCCTCCCTAAGGGTTAGCGGAGTTACTACCGGGGAGCTGTTTTTT; CDR3: CASLRVSGVTTGELFF
V: TRBV30; D: -; J: TRBJ2-3; size: -; DNA: TGTGCCTGGAGTGGCTCGCGGGAAGGCCTAGATACGCAGTATTTT; CDR3: CAWSGSREGLDTQYF
V: TRBV5-1; D: TRBD1; J: TRBJ2-3; size: few; DNA: TGCGCCAGCAGCCGGGACAGGGGGACAGATACGCAGTATTTT; CDR3: CASSRDRGTDTQYF
V: TRBV7-9; D: TRBD2; J: TRBJ2-7; size: -; DNA: TGTGCCAGCAGCGCGTTAGCGGGAGCCTACGAGCAGTACTTC; CDR3: CASSALAGAYEQYF
V: TRBV15; D: -; J: TRBJ2-1; size: -; DNA: TGTGCCACCAGCAGAGATTGGCCCATAGGCTCCTACAATGAGCAGTTCTTC; CDR3: CATSRDWPIGSYNEQFF